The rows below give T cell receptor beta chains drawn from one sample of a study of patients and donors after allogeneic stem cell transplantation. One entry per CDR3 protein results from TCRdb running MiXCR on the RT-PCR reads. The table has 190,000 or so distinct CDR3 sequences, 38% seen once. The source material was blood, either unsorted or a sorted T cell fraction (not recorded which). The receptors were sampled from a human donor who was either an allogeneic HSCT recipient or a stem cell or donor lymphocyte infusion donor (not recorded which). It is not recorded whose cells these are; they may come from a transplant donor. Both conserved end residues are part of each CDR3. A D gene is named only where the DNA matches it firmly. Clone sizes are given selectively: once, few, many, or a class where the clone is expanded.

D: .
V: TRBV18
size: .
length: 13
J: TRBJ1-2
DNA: TGTGCCAGCTCACCGGGGCAGGGGCATGGCTACACCTTC
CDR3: CASSPGQGHGYTF

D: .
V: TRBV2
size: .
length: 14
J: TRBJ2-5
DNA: TGTGCCAGCAGTGAAAGACTAGTCGCCGAGACCCAGTACTTC
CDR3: CASSERLVAETQYF

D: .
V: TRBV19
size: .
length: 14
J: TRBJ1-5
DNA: TGTGCCAGTAGTAGAAAACGTAGCAATCAGCCCCAGCATTTT
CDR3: CASSRKRSNQPQHF

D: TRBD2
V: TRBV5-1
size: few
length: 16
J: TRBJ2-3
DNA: TGCGCCAGCAGCTTGGCCCAGGGAGGGTGGACAGATACGCAGTATTTT
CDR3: CASSLAQGGWTDTQYF

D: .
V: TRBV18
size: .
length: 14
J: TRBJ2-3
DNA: TGTGCCAGCTCACCACCGGCAACGCCAGATACGCAGTATTTT
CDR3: CASSPPATPDTQYF

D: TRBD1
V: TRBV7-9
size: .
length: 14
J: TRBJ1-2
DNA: TGTGCCAGCAGCTCGGTGGGACAGGGGGGCGGCTACACCTTC
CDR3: CASSSVGQGGGYTF

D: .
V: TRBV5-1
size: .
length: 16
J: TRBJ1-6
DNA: TGCGCCAGCAGCTTGGAGACAGAGAAAAAGAATTCACCCCTCCACTTT
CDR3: CASSLETEKKNSPLHF

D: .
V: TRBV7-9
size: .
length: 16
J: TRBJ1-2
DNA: TGTGCCAGCAGCTCCTATCACGGGTCCTTAAATGGGGGCTACACCTTC
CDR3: CASSSYHGSLNGGYTF

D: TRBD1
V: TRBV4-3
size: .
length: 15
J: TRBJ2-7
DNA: TGCGCCAGCAGCCAGGGACAGGGGGCACAATACGAGCAGTACTTC
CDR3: CASSQGQGAQYEQYF

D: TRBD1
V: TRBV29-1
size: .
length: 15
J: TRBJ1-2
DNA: TGCAGCGTTTCCACTTGGACAGGGGGCGGGTATGGCTACACCTTC
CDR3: CSVSTWTGGGYGYTF

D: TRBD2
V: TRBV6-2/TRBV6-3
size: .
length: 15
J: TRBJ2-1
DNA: TGTGCCAGCAGGCGCGGGGGGAGCTCCTACAATGAGCAGTTCTTC
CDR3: CASRRGGSSYNEQFF

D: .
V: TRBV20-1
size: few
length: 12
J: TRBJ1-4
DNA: TGCAGTGCGCCAGGGACCGCCGAAAAACTGTTTTTT
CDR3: CSAPGTAEKLFF

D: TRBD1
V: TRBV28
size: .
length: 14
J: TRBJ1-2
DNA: TGTGCCAGCAGTGCATGGGGACAGGGGACTGGCTACACCTTC
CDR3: CASSAWGQGTGYTF

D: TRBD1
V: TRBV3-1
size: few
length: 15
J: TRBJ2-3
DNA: TGTGCCAGCAGCTACAGGGGATATGGCACAGATACGCAGTATTTT
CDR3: CASSYRGYGTDTQYF

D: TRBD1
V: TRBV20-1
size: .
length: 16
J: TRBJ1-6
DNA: TGCAGTGCTAGACGTACGATAACAGGGGGTAATTCACCCCTCCACTTT
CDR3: CSARRTITGGNSPLHF

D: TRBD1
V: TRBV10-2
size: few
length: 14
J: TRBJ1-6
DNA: TGCGCCAGCAGAGGAGGGGGCTTAAATTCACCCCTCCACTTT
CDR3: CASRGGGLNSPLHF

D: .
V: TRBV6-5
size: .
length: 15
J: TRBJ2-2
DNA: TGTGCCAGCAGTTACTCGGGGACTTCCGACCGGGAGCTGTTTTTT
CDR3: CASSYSGTSDRELFF

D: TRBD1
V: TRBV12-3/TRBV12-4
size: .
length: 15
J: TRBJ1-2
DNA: TGTGCCAGCAGTCCTAGGACAGGGAAAAGGGCTGGCTACACCTTC
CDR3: CASSPRTGKRAGYTF

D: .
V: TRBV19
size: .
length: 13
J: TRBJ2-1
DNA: TGTGCCAGCGCCCTGCGGTTATACAATGAGCAGTTCTTC
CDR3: CASALRLYNEQFF

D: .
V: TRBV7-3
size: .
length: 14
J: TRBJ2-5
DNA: TGTGCCAGCAGCCCTGGGTCCTCCCCCGAGACCCAGTACTTC
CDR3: CASSPGSSPETQYF

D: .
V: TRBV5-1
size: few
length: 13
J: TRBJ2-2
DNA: TGCGCCAGCAGAAGCAGGGAGGCCGGGGAGCTGTTTTTT
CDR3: CASRSREAGELFF

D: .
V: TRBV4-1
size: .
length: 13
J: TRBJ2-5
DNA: TGCGCCAGCAGCTTAGCGGAACGGGAGACCCAGTACTTC
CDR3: CASSLAERETQYF

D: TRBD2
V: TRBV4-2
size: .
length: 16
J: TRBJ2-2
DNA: TGTGCCAGCAGCCAAAGACTAGCGGGGGAACCCGGGGAGCTGTTTTTT
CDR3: CASSQRLAGEPGELFF

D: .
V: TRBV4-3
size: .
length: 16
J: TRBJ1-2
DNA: TGCGCCAGCAGCCAAGATCGGATAGCCAGCGGCTATGGCTACACCTTC
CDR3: CASSQDRIASGYGYTF

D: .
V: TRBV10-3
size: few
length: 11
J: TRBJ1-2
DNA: TGTGCCATCAGTGGAAGGGTCGGCTACACCTTC
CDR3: CAISGRVGYTF

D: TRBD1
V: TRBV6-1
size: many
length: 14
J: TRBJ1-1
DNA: TGTGCCAGCAGCCCGAGGACAGGGGGCACTGAAGCTTTCTTT
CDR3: CASSPRTGGTEAFF

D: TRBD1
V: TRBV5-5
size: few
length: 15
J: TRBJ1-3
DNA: TGTGCCAGCAGCTCCCGGGACAGGGCTGGAAACACCATATATTTT
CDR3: CASSSRDRAGNTIYF

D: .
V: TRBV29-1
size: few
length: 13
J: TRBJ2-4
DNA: TGCAGCGTTGGCTGGAACGCCAAAAACATTCAGTACTTC
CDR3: CSVGWNAKNIQYF

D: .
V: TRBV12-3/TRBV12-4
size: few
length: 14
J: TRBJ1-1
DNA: TGTGCCAGCAGTTTGGGCGCGCATAGCACTGAAGCTTTCTTT
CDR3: CASSLGAHSTEAFF

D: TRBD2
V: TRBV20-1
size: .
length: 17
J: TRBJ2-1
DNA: TGCAGTGCTCCTTCCGGACTAGCGGGGAACTCCTACAATGAGCAGTTCTTC
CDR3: CSAPSGLAGNSYNEQFF

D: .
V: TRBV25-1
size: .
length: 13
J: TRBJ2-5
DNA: TGTGCCAGCAGTGACCGACAGTGGGGGACCCAGTACTTC
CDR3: CASSDRQWGTQYF

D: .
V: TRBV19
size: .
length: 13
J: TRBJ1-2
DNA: TGTGCCAGTATCCCCCAGGGCAACTATGGCTACACCTTC
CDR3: CASIPQGNYGYTF

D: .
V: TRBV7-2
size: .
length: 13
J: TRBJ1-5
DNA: TGTGCCAGCAGCTTTACCAGCAATCAGCCCCAGCATTTT
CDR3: CASSFTSNQPQHF

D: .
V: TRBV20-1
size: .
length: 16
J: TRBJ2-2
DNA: TGCAGTGCTAGAGACCTGGGGCAGGGAAACACCGGGGAGCTGTTTTTT
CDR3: CSARDLGQGNTGELFF

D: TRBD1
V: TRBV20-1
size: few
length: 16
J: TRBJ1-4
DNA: TGCAGTGCTACCCCAGAGGCCAGGGGGGAGGAAGAAAAACTGTTTTTT
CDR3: CSATPEARGEEEKLFF

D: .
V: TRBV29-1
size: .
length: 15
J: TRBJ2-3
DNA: TGCAGCGTTGATATTAGGGCAGGGAGGACAGATACGCAGTATTTT
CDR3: CSVDIRAGRTDTQYF

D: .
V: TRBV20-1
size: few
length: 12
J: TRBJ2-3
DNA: TGCAGTGCTCGGCAAAACACAGATACGCAGTATTTT
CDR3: CSARQNTDTQYF

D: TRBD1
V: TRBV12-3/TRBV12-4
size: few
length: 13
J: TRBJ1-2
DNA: TGTGCCAGCAGCCATCAGGGGGCTTATGGCTACACCTTC
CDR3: CASSHQGAYGYTF

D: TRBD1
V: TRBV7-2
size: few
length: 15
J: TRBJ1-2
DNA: TGTGCCAGCAGCTTCGACAGGGGGAAGGGTTATGGCTACACCTTC
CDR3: CASSFDRGKGYGYTF

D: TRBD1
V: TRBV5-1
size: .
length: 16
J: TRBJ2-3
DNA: TGCGCCAGCAGCGCACTGGGACAGGGGGTCTCAGATACGCAGTATTTT
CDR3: CASSALGQGVSDTQYF

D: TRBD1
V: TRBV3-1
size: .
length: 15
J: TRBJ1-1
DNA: TGTGCCAGCAGCCACGGACAGGGGGCTGTCTCTGAAGCTTTCTTT
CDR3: CASSHGQGAVSEAFF

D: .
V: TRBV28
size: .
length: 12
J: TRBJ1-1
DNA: TGTGCCAGTTTCGAAAAGAACACTGAAGCTTTCTTT
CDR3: CASFEKNTEAFF

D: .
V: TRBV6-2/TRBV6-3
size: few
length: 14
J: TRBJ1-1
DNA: TGTGCCAGCAGTTACGGACGGGGAAACACTGAAGCTTTCTTT
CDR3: CASSYGRGNTEAFF

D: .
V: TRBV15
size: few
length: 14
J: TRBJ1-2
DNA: TGTGCCACGAGGTGGGGTACGGGAAACTATGGCTACACCTTC
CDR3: CATRWGTGNYGYTF